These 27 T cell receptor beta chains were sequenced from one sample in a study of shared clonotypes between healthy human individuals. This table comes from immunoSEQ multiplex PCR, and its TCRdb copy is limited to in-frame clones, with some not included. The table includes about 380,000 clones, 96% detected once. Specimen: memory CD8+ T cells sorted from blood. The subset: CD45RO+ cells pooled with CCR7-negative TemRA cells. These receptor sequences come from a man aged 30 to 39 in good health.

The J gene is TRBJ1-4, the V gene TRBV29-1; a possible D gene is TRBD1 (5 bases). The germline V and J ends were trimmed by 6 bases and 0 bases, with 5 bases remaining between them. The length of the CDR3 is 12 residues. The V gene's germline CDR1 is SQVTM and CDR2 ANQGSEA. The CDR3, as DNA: TGCAGCGTACAGGCAACTAATGAAAAACTGTTTTTT. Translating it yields CSVQATNEKLFF. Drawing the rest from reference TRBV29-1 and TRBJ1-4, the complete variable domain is SAVISQKPSRDICQRGTSLTIQCQVDSQVTMMFWYRQQPGQSLTLIATANQGSEATYESGFVIDKFPISRPNLTFSTLTVSNMSPEDSSIYLCSVQATNEKLFFGSGTQLSVL.

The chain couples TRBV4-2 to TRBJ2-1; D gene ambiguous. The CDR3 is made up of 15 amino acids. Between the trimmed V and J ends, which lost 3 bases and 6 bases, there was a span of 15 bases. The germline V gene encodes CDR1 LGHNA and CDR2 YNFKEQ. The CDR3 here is CASSHLVRSRNEQFF. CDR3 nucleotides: TGTGCCAGCAGCCACCTAGTACGGTCCCGCAATGAGCAGTTCTTC.

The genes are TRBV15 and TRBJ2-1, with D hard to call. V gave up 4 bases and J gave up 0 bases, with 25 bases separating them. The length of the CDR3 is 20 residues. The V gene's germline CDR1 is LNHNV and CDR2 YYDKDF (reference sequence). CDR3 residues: CATSMYLVVGATSSYNEQFF. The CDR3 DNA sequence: TGTGCCACCAGCATGTATTTGGTCGTGGGCGCGACGAGCTCCTACAATGAGCAGTTCTTC.

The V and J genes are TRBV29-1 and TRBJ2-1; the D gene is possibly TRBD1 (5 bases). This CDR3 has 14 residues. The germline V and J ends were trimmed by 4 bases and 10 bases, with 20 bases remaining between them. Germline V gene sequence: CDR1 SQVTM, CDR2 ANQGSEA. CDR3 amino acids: CSVVGLIRVSEQFF. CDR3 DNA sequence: TGCAGCGTTGTGGGGCTGATTAGAGTGTCGGAGCAGTTCTTC.

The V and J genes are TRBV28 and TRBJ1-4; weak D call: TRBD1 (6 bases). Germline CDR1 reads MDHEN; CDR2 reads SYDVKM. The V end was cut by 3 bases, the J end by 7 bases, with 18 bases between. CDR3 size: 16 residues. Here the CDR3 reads CASSLGASRFGEKLFF. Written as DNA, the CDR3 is TGTGCCAGCAGTTTGGGGGCTTCCCGTTTTGGTGAAAAACTGTTTTTT.

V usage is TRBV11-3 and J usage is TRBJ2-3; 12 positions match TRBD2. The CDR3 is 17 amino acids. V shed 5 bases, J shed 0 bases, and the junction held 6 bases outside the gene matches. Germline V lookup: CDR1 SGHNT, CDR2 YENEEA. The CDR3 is CASSPTSGRISTDTQYF. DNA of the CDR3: TGTGCCAGCAGCCCAACTAGCGGGAGGATCAGCACAGATACGCAGTATTTT. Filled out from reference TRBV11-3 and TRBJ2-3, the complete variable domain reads EAGVVQSPRYKIIEKKQPVAFWCNPISGHNTLYWYLQNLGQGPELLIRYENEEAVDDSQLPKDRFSAERLKGVDSTLKIQPAELGDSAVYLCASSPTSGRISTDTQYFGPGTRLTVL.

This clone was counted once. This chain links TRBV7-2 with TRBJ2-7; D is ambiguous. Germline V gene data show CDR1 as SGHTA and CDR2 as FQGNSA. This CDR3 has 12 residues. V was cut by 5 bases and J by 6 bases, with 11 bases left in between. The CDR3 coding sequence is TGTGCCAGCAGCCTAAGCCCCGGCGAGCAGTACTTC. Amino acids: CASSLSPGEQYF.

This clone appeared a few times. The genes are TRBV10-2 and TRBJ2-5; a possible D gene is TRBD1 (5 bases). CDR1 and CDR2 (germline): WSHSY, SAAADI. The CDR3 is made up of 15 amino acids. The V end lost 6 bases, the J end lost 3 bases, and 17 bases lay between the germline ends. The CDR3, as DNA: TGCGCCAGCAGCCCCCCGACTGGGGCCGAAGAGACCCAGTACTTC. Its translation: CASSPPTGAEETQYF.

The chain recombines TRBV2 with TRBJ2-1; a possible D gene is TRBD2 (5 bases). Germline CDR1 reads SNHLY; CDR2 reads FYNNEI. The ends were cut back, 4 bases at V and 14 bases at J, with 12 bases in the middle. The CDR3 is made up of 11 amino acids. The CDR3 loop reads CASSVAQREFF. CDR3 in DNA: TGTGCCAGCAGTGTGGCCCAGAGGGAGTTCTTC.

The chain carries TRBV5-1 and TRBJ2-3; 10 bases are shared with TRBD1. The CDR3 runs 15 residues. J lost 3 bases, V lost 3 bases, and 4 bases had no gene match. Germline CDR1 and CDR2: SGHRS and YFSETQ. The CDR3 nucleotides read TGCGCCAGCAGCTGGGGGACAGGGGCAACAGATACGCAGTATTTT. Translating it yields CASSWGTGATDTQYF.

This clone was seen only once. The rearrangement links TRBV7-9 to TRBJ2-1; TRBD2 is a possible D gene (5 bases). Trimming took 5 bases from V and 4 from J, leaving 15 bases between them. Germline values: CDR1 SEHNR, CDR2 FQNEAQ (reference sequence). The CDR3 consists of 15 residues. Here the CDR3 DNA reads TGTGCCAGCAGCCCTTTTCGGGAAAGGTACAATGAGCAGTTCTTC. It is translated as CASSPFRERYNEQFF. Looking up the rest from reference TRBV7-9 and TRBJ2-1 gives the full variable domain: DTGVSQNPRHKITKRGQNVTFRCDPISEHNRLYWYRQTLGQGPEFLTYFQNEAQLEKSRLLSDRFSAERPKGSFSTLEIQRTEQGDSAMYLCASSPFRERYNEQFFGPGTRLTVL.

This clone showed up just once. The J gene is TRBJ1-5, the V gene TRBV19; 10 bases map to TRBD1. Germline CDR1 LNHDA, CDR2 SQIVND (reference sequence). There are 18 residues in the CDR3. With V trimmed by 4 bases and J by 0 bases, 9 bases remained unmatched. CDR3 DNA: TGTGCCAGTAGTACCGAACCGGGACAGGGGTATAGCAATCAGCCCCAGCATTTT. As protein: CASSTEPGQGYSNQPQHF. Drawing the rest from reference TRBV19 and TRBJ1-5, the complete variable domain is DGGITQSPKYLFRKEGQNVTLSCEQNLNHDAMYWYRQDPGQGLRLIYYSQIVNDFQKGDIAEGYSVSREKKESFPLTVTSAQKNPTAFYLCASSTEPGQGYSNQPQHFGDGTRLSIL.

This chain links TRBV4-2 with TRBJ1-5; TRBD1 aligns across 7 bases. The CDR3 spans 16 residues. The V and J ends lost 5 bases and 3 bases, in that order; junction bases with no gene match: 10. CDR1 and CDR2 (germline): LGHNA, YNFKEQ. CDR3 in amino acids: CASSGEQGSSNQPQHF. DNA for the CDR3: TGTGCCAGCAGCGGGGAACAGGGGAGTTCCAATCAGCCCCAGCATTTT.

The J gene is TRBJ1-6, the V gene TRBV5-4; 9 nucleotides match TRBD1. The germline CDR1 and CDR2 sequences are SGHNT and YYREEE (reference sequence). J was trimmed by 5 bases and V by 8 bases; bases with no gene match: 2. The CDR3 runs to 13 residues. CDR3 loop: CASRDRDNSPLHF. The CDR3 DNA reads TGTGCCAGTCGGGACAGGGATAATTCACCCCTCCACTTT.

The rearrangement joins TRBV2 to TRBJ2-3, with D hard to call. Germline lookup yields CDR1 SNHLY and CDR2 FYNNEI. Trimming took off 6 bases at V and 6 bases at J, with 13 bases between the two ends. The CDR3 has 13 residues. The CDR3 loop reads CASRKLSPDTQYF. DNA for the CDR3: TGTGCCAGCAGAAAATTGTCCCCCGATACGCAGTATTTT.

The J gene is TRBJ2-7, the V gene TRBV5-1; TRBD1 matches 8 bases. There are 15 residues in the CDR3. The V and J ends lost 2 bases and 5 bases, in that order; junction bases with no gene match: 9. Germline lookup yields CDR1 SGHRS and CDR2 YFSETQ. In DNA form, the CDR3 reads TGCGCCAGCAGCTTTGCAGGGGGCGCAATGAACGAGCAGTACTTC. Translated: CASSFAGGAMNEQYF. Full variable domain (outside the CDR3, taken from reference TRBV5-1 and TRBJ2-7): KAGVTQTPRYLIKTRGQQVTLSCSPISGHRSVSWYQQTPGQGLQFLFEYFSETQRNKGNFPGRFSGRQFSNSRSEMNVSTLELGDSALYLCASSFAGGAMNEQYFGPGTRLTVT.

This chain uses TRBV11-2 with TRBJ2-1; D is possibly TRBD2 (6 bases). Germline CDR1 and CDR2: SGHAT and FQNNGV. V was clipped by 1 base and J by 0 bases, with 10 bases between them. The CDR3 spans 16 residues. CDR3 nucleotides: TGTGCCAGCAGCTTAGTAGTCGGGAGCTCCTACAATGAGCAGTTCTTC. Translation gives CASSLVVGSSYNEQFF. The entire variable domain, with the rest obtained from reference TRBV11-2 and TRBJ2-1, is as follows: EAGVAQSPRYKIIEKRQSVAFWCNPISGHATLYWYQQILGQGPKLLIQFQNNGVVDDSQLPKDRFSAERLKGVDSTLKIQPAKLEDSAVYLCASSLVVGSSYNEQFFGPGTRLTVL.

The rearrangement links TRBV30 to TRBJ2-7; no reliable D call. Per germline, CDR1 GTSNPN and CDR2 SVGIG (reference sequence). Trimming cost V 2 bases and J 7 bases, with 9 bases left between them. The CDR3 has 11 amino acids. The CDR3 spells CAWSRTGEQYF. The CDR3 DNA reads TGTGCCTGGAGTCGGACGGGTGAGCAGTACTTC.

Written as DNA, the CDR3 is TGTGCCAGCAGGTCAAGGCCCGGATACTCCTACGAGCAGTACTTC. Protein sequence: CASRSRPGYSYEQYF. V is TRBV7-2 and J is TRBJ2-7; D remains unclear. Germline V lookup: CDR1 SGHTA, CDR2 FQGNSA. The length of the CDR3 is 15 residues. V was pared by 6 bases and J by 0 bases, with 15 bases between.

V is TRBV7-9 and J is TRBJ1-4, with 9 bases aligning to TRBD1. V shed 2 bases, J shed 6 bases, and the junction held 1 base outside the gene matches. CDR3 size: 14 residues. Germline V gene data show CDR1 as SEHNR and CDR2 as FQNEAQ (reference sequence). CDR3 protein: CASSLRTGDEKLFF. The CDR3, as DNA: TGTGCCAGCAGCTTAAGGACAGGGGATGAAAAACTGTTTTTT.

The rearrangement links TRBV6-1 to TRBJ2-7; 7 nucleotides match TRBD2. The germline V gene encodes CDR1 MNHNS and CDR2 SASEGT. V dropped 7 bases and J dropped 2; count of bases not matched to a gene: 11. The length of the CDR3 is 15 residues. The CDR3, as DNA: TGTGCCAGCACCCTAGCGGCTGGGGGTACCTACGAGCAGTACTTC. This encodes CASTLAAGGTYEQYF.

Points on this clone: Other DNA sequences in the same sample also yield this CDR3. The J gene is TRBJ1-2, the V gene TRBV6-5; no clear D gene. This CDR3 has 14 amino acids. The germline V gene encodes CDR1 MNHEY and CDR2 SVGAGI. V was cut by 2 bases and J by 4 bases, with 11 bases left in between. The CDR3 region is CASSYVPDTYGYTF. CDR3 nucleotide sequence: TGTGCCAGCAGTTACGTCCCAGACACCTATGGCTACACCTTC.

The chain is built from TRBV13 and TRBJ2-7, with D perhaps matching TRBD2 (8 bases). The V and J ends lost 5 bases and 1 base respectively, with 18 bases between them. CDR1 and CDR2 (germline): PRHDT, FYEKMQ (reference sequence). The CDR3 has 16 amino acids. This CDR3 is CASSLRGREDSYEQYF. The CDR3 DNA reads TGTGCCAGCAGCCTGAGGGGGCGGGAGGATTCCTACGAGCAGTACTTC.

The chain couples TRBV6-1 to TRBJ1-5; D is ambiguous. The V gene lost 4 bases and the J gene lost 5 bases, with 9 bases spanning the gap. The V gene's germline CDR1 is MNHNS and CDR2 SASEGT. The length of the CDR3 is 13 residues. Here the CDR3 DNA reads TGTGCCAGCAGTGTTTCACTTGATCAGCCCCAGCATTTT. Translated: CASSVSLDQPQHF.

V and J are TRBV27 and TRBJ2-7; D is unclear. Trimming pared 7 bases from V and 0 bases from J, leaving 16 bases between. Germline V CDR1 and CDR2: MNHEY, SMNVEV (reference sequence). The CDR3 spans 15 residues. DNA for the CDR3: TGTGCCAGCAAGCGAGAGAGGCTTAGCTCCTACGAGCAGTACTTC. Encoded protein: CASKRERLSSYEQYF.

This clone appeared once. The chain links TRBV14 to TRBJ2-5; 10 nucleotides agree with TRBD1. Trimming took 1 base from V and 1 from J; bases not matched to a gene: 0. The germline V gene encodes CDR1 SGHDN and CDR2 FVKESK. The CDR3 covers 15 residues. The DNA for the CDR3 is TGTGCCAGCAGCCAAGGGACAGGGGGCCAAGAGACCCAGTACTTC. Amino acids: CASSQGTGGQETQYF.

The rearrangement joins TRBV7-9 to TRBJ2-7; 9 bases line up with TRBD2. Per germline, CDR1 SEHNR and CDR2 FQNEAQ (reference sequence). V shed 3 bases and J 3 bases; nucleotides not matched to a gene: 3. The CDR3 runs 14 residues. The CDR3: CASSLETSGYEQYF. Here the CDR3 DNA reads TGTGCCAGCAGCTTGGAGACTAGCGGCTACGAGCAGTACTTC. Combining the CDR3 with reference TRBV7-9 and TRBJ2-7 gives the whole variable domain DTGVSQNPRHKITKRGQNVTFRCDPISEHNRLYWYRQTLGQGPEFLTYFQNEAQLEKSRLLSDRFSAERPKGSFSTLEIQRTEQGDSAMYLCASSLETSGYEQYFGPGTRLTVT.